The 9 T cell receptor beta chains reported below all come from one sample, sequenced in a study of siplizumab effects on memory and regulatory T cells. The repertoire was sequenced with immunoSEQ multiplex PCR; TCRdb's copy has only in-frame clones and lacks some. The data contain 20,000 or so clones, 44% of them singletons. Mixed lymphocyte reaction cells underwent more than five days of coculture at 37°C. The antigens of these receptors remain unknown. Sequences were obtained from CFSE-low (dividing) CD4+ T cells sorted from an allogeneic mixed lymphocyte reaction. These receptors originate from a human donor in good health; the cells came from an allogeneic mixed lymphocyte reaction. Some clones in this sample may be carry-over from other donors' samples.

The J gene is TRBJ1-4, the V gene TRBV19; D call uncertain. Trimming pared 5 bases from V and 4 bases from J, leaving 14 bases between. Germline assignment: CDR1 LNHDA and CDR2 SQIVND (reference sequence). The CDR3 is 15 amino acids. The CDR3 sequence is CASSAQLRGNEKLFF. In DNA form, the CDR3 reads TGTGCCAGTAGTGCCCAATTGCGGGGTAATGAAAAACTGTTTTTT. The whole variable domain, filled in from reference TRBV19 and TRBJ1-4, reads DGGITQSPKYLFRKEGQNVTLSCEQNLNHDAMYWYRQDPGQGLRLIYYSQIVNDFQKGDIAEGYSVSREKKESFPLTVTSAQKNPTAFYLCASSAQLRGNEKLFFGSGTQLSVL.

In its sample, this clone was seen once. The gene calls are TRBV15 and TRBJ2-3; 12 nucleotides match TRBD2. The ends lost 3 bases at V and 5 bases at J; junction bases unmatched: 6. The CDR3 has 16 amino acids. Looked up from germline, CDR1 is LNHNV and CDR2 is YYDKDF (reference sequence). The CDR3 DNA is TGTGCCACCAGCAGGGTACTAGCGGGGGGCCAAGATACGCAGTATTTT. Its translation: CATSRVLAGGQDTQYF.

The chain combines TRBV29-1 with TRBJ2-7; perhaps TRBD1 as D (5 bases). V was cut by 5 bases and J by 7 bases, with 15 bases left in between. In germline, CDR1 is SQVTM, CDR2 ANQGSEA. The CDR3 totals 12 residues. The CDR3 here is CSVSQGYGEQYF. The CDR3 DNA sequence: TGCAGCGTTAGTCAGGGATATGGAGAGCAGTACTTC.

This chain's CDR3 is CASSYQTENTEAFF. The CDR3 coding sequence is TGTGCCAGCAGTTACCAGACAGAGAACACTGAAGCTTTCTTT. This chain joins TRBV6-5 and TRBJ1-1; tentative D call: TRBD1 (5 bases). This CDR3 comprises 14 residues. Germline-derived CDR1 and CDR2 are MNHEY and SVGAGI. V was pared by 2 bases and J by 1 base, with 8 bases between.

This clone is a singleton in its sample. This rearrangement joins TRBV6-6 to TRBJ2-3; no clear D gene. CDR1 and CDR2 (germline): MNHNY, SVGAGI (reference sequence). CDR3 length equals 13 residues. V was clipped by 5 bases and J by 2 bases, with 8 bases between them. Here the CDR3 DNA reads TGTGCCAGCAGTCAAAGAGACACAGATACGCAGTATTTT. It specifies CASSQRDTDTQYF.

The chain couples TRBV2 to TRBJ1-1; no definite D call. V lost 4 bases, J lost 0 bases, and 12 bases lay in between. The germline V gene has CDR1 SNHLY and CDR2 FYNNEI. The CDR3 loop spans 15 amino acids. The DNA for the CDR3 is TGTGCCAGCAGTGGGAGGGCGGTTATGAACACTGAAGCTTTCTTT. This translates into CASSGRAVMNTEAFF.

This clone was detected a few times. The chain links TRBV12-5 to TRBJ1-2; the D gene is possibly TRBD1 (6 bases). V was clipped by 6 bases and J by 5 bases, with 10 bases between them. Germline CDR1 is LGHNT and CDR2 is FRNRAP. CDR3 size: 12 residues. This chain's CDR3 is CASGRTAYGYTF. CDR3 sequence (DNA): TGTGCTAGTGGGAGGACAGCTTATGGCTACACCTTC.

The rearrangement joins TRBV7-2 to TRBJ1-4; the match to TRBD1 covers 10 bases. With V trimmed by 5 bases and J by 5 bases, 5 bases remained unmatched. This CDR3 spans 15 amino acids. The germline V gene encodes CDR1 SGHTA and CDR2 FQGNSA. CDR3 DNA: TGTGCCAGCAGCACCCGGACAGGGGGAAATGAAAAACTGTTTTTT. Protein product: CASSTRTGGNEKLFF.

The chain uses TRBV2 and TRBJ2-1, with 8 bases aligning to TRBD1. CDR1 is SNHLY and CDR2 is FYNNEI in the germline V gene. The CDR3 contains 13 residues. V trimming: 4 bases; J trimming: 10 bases; junction bases outside the gene matches: 6. The DNA for the CDR3 is TGTGCCAGCAGTGGACAGGGGCTTCGGGAGCAGTTCTTC. It yields the protein CASSGQGLREQFF.